These 11 T cell receptor beta chains share one sample of origin, sequenced in a study of CD8+ T cells in alopecia areata. Lesional scalp punch biopsies and peripheral blood came from alopecia areata patients. Sequencing used cDNA as its template, made by extracting RNA and reverse transcribing it. Method: immunoSEQ multiplex PCR; TCRdb's copy keeps in-frame clones and lacks some. Among 12,000 or so clones listed, about three fifths were seen once. Sequenced sample: skin. These receptor sequences come from a human donor with alopecia areata.

This chain connects TRBV4-1 to TRBJ1-4; TRBD1 might be the D (5 bases). The CDR3 has 19 amino acids. V was trimmed by 4 bases and J by 2 bases, leaving 23 bases between them. Germline V CDR1 and CDR2: MGHRA, YSYEKL. Here the CDR3 DNA reads TGCGCCAGCAGCCTACTTGGCGGGGCTTTTTCCTCTACTAATGAAAAACTGTTTTTT. It is translated as CASSLLGGAFSSTNEKLFF.

The rearrangement joins TRBV19 to TRBJ2-6; D unresolved. This CDR3 contains 17 residues. Trimming pared 3 bases from V and 0 bases from J, leaving 12 bases between. The V gene's germline CDR1 is LNHDA and CDR2 SQIVND (reference sequence). CDR3 coding DNA: TGTGCCAGTAGTATTACCTCGGACGGCTCTGGGGCCAACGTCCTGACTTTC. This encodes CASSITSDGSGANVLTF.

The rearrangement links TRBV19 to TRBJ1-5; D is unclear. V was cut by 0 bases and J by 3 bases, with 15 bases left in between. The CDR3 runs to 17 residues. The germline CDR1 and CDR2 sequences are LNHDA and SQIVND (reference sequence). The DNA of the CDR3 is TGTGCCAGTAGTATAGATCTTGTCACAGCGATCAATCAGCCCCAGCATTTT. It encodes CASSIDLVTAINQPQHF.

The chain recombines TRBV29-1 with TRBJ2-7, with 10 bases fitting TRBD2. The CDR3 is made up of 13 amino acids. Germline V gene lookup returns CDR1 SQVTM and CDR2 ANQGSEA. Trimming removed 2 bases from V and 2 bases from J; junction bases left unmatched: 0. This chain's CDR3 is CSVESGRAYEQYF. The CDR3 DNA follows: TGCAGCGTTGAAAGCGGGAGGGCCTACGAGCAGTACTTC.

This clone was detected once. The CDR3 coding sequence is TGTGCCAGCAGTGAAGCCCCTGCCAGGGAAAACTATGGCTACACCTTC. This codes for CASSEAPARENYGYTF. This chain connects TRBV6-1 to TRBJ1-2; tentatively, D is TRBD1 (5 bases). Germline values: CDR1 MNHNS, CDR2 SASEGT. The length of the CDR3 is 16 residues. V lost 0 bases and J 2 bases, leaving 13 bases between the germline ends.

CDR3 region: CASSLGRGSTEAFF. The CDR3, as DNA: TGTGCCAGCAGCTTAGGGAGGGGGTCCACTGAAGCTTTCTTT. This sequence joins TRBV7-2 and TRBJ1-1; D is possibly TRBD1 (6 bases). This CDR3 has 14 residues. Germline V lookup: CDR1 SGHTA, CDR2 FQGNSA. Trimming pared 1 base from V and 4 bases from J, leaving 10 bases between.

The V and J genes are TRBV11-3 and TRBJ2-7; D is uncertain. CDR1 and CDR2 from the germline V gene are SGHNT and YENEEA. This CDR3 contains 16 residues. V was shortened by 0 bases and J by 7 bases, with 19 bases between the two germline ends. CDR3 DNA sequence: TGTGCCAGCAGCTTAGATCGCGGCGGACGGCCTAGAGAGCAGTACTTC. Translation: CASSLDRGGRPREQYF.

The chain combines TRBV6-5 with TRBJ1-3; D perhaps matches TRBD1 (6 bases). Trimming shortened V by 2 bases and J by 1 base, and 9 bases separated the two germline ends. The germline gives CDR1 MNHEY, CDR2 SVGAGI. The CDR3 consists of 15 residues. CDR3 protein: CASSYEGVSGNTIYF. In DNA form, the CDR3 reads TGTGCCAGCAGTTACGAGGGGGTATCTGGAAACACCATATATTTT.

The V gene is TRBV5-5, the J gene TRBJ2-1, with TRBD2 identical over 7 bases. The germline V gene has CDR1 SGHKS and CDR2 YYEKEE (reference sequence). This CDR3 region has 16 residues. V trimming: 0 bases; J trimming: 0 bases; junction bases outside the gene matches: 3. The chain's CDR3 is CASSLGRGSSYNEQFF. DNA for the CDR3: TGTGCCAGCAGCTTGGGCCGCGGGAGCTCCTACAATGAGCAGTTCTTC.

This clone was recorded once. The chain links TRBV18 to TRBJ2-7, with a tentative D call TRBD1 (6 bases). Germline CDR1 and CDR2: KGHSH and LQKENI. CDR3 length: 14 residues. Deletions cut 0 bases from V and 3 bases from J, with 9 bases between. The CDR3 DNA reads as TGTGCCAGCTCACCACCGGGGGCAAACTACGAGCAGTACTTC. It yields the protein CASSPPGANYEQYF.

J is TRBJ1-1 and V is TRBV29-1, with TRBD1 as a possible D gene (5 bases). V was trimmed by 7 bases and J by 1 base, leaving 13 bases between them. The CDR3 contains 13 residues. Germline loops: CDR1 SQVTM, CDR2 ANQGSEA. This CDR3 is CSGRQRENTEAFF. Written as DNA, the CDR3 is TGCAGCGGGAGACAGAGGGAGAACACTGAAGCTTTCTTT.